A single sample gave rise to the 14 T cell receptor beta chains below, sequenced in a study of a mutant IDH1 vaccine in newly diagnosed glioma. Some clones are missing from TCRdb's copy, which holds only in-frame ones; the method was immunoSEQ multiplex PCR. The table lists roughly 71,000 clones, 80% to 90% of them singletons. Time point described: baseline, week 1 (first vaccination visit). Treatment here: pre-vaccination baseline after standard-of-care therapy. Sample: PBMCs, taken from a glioma patient treated with radiotherapy, temozolomide or both. The receptors derive from a man under 40 with glioma.

The rearrangement joins TRBV19 to TRBJ2-3, with no clear D. This CDR3 is 13 amino acids long. Germline values: CDR1 LNHDA, CDR2 SQIVND (reference sequence). V was cut by 7 bases and J by 3 bases, with 11 bases left in between. In nucleotides, the CDR3 is TGTGCCAGTACCCATAGGTCGACAGATACGCAGTATTTT. This sequence encodes CASTHRSTDTQYF.

This clone was seen a handful of times. The chain joins TRBV4-1 to TRBJ1-5; possible D gene TRBD1, 5 bases. CDR1 is MGHRA and CDR2 is YSYEKL in the germline V gene. V lost 3 bases and J lost 2, with 11 bases in between. The CDR3 consists of 15 residues. CDR3 DNA sequence: TGCGCCAGCAGCCACGTGGGGGACCGCAATCAGCCCCAGCATTTT. This gives the protein CASSHVGDRNQPQHF.

The J gene is TRBJ2-1, the V gene TRBV7-9; 8 nucleotides agree with TRBD2. Germline V gene data show CDR1 as SEHNR and CDR2 as FQNEAQ (reference sequence). CDR3 length: 13 amino acids. V was clipped by 5 bases and J by 6 bases; unmatched bases: 3. CDR3 in DNA: TGTGCCAGCAGCGCCGGGACTAGCAATGAGCAGTTCTTC. Protein: CASSAGTSNEQFF.

Turning to this clone: The same CDR3 is also encoded by other DNA sequences in this sample. The CDR3 reads CASSPGTSGGLDTQYF. Here the CDR3 DNA reads TGTGCCAGCTCACCGGGGACTAGCGGGGGATTAGATACGCAGTATTTT. The chain uses TRBV18 and TRBJ2-3; 14 bases map to TRBD2. CDR1 is KGHSH, CDR2 LQKENI, per germline. V trimming: 3 bases; J trimming: 5 bases; junction bases outside the gene matches: 4. The CDR3 covers 16 residues.

The chain has TRBV6-5 and TRBJ2-7; no reliable D call. This CDR3 is 11 amino acids long. From germline, CDR1 is MNHEY and CDR2 SVGAGI. V gave up 3 bases and J gave up 5 bases, with 5 bases separating them. Written as DNA, the CDR3 is TGTGCCAGCAGTTATACCGACGAGCAGTACTTC. Amino acid sequence: CASSYTDEQYF.

This sequence joins TRBV13 and TRBJ2-5; the match to TRBD2 covers 10 bases. The V gene's germline CDR1 is PRHDT and CDR2 FYEKMQ (reference sequence). V lost 3 bases and J lost 2; bases outside the gene matches: 9. This CDR3 is 17 amino acids long. CDR3 DNA sequence: TGTGCCAGCAGCTTCTCCAGGCTAGCGGGGGAGCAAGAGACCCAGTACTTC. The encoded protein is CASSFSRLAGEQETQYF.

The rearrangement joins TRBV18 to TRBJ1-1; D gene uncertain. CDR1 is KGHSH and CDR2 is LQKENI in the germline V gene. CDR3 length: 14 amino acids. The V end was cut by 0 bases, the J end by 2 bases, with 7 bases between. CDR3 DNA: TGTGCCAGCTCACCACCGCGGCCAAACACTGAAGCTTTCTTT. This translates into CASSPPRPNTEAFF.

The genes are TRBV10-1 and TRBJ1-1, with a weak D call TRBD1 (6 bases). Looked up from germline, CDR1 is WNHNN and CDR2 is SYGVQD (reference sequence). CDR3 size: 15 residues. The V end lost 6 bases, the J end lost 5 bases, and 19 bases lay between the germline ends. CDR3 DNA sequence: TGCGCCAGCAGACCGGACAGCGGGGAGAGGACTGAAGCTTTCTTT. Its translation: CASRPDSGERTEAFF.

The chain employs TRBV6-6 and TRBJ1-1, with D tentatively TRBD1 (5 bases). The CDR3 is made up of 12 amino acids. CDR1 is MNHNY, CDR2 SVGAGI, per germline (reference sequence). Deletions cut 8 bases from V and 6 bases from J, with 13 bases between. In DNA, the CDR3 is TGTGCCAGCCTTAACGTGGGACCTGAAGCTTTCTTT. As protein: CASLNVGPEAFF.

This clone is a singleton in its sample. The rearrangement joins TRBV5-1 to TRBJ2-7, with 8 bases lining up with TRBD1. J lost 7 bases, V lost 4 bases, and 7 bases had no gene match. Germline CDR1 and CDR2: SGHRS and YFSETQ. CDR3 length: 13 amino acids. The CDR3 sequence: CASSPGTGNEQYF. In DNA, the CDR3 is TGCGCCAGCAGCCCGGGGACAGGAAATGAGCAGTACTTC. The complete variable domain, with remaining parts taken from reference TRBV5-1 and TRBJ2-7, reads KAGVTQTPRYLIKTRGQQVTLSCSPISGHRSVSWYQQTPGQGLQFLFEYFSETQRNKGNFPGRFSGRQFSNSRSEMNVSTLELGDSALYLCASSPGTGNEQYFGPGTRLTVT.

In this sample, this clone turned up once. The chain uses TRBV5-1 and TRBJ2-5; 10 bases fit TRBD2. The germline gives CDR1 SGHRS, CDR2 YFSETQ. V shed 1 base and J 2 bases; nucleotides not matched to a gene: 2. This CDR3 is built from 15 residues. CDR3 sequence reads: CASSLTSGDQETQYF. The CDR3 DNA reads TGCGCCAGCAGCTTGACTAGCGGGGATCAAGAGACCCAGTACTTC. Full variable domain (outside the CDR3, taken from reference TRBV5-1 and TRBJ2-5): KAGVTQTPRYLIKTRGQQVTLSCSPISGHRSVSWYQQTPGQGLQFLFEYFSETQRNKGNFPGRFSGRQFSNSRSEMNVSTLELGDSALYLCASSLTSGDQETQYFGPGTRLLVL.

The rearrangement joins TRBV11-2 to TRBJ2-7; D ambiguous. Germline loops: CDR1 SGHAT, CDR2 FQNNGV. The germline V and J ends were trimmed by 1 base and 2 bases, with 9 bases remaining between them. The CDR3 length is 14 residues. The CDR3 region is CASSLVLEAYEQYF. The CDR3 nucleotides are TGTGCCAGCAGCTTAGTCTTGGAAGCCTACGAGCAGTACTTC.

The chain carries TRBV5-1 and TRBJ1-1; 7 positions match TRBD1. Losses at the gene ends were 4 bases for V and 6 bases for J; bases not matched to a gene: 15. This CDR3 contains 16 residues. Germline CDR1 is SGHRS and CDR2 is YFSETQ. The CDR3 spells CASSQLPQGEGAEAFF. CDR3 bases: TGCGCCAGCAGCCAACTACCCCAGGGGGAAGGTGCTGAAGCTTTCTTT.

J is TRBJ2-2 and V is TRBV19; D uncertain. The CDR3 totals 14 residues. Trimming took off 3 bases at V and 2 bases at J, with 7 bases between the two ends. Germline assignment: CDR1 LNHDA and CDR2 SQIVND (reference sequence). The CDR3 loop reads CASSMRRNTGELFF. For the CDR3, the DNA is TGTGCCAGTAGTATGAGGAGAAACACCGGGGAGCTGTTTTTT. The variable domain in full, with the rest retrieved from reference TRBV19 and TRBJ2-2, is DGGITQSPKYLFRKEGQNVTLSCEQNLNHDAMYWYRQDPGQGLRLIYYSQIVNDFQKGDIAEGYSVSREKKESFPLTVTSAQKNPTAFYLCASSMRRNTGELFFGEGSRLTVL.